This T cell receptor (beta chain) was identified during a study of cytomegalovirus exposure and HLA in healthy donors (dated by TCRdb to about 2017). Study-wide context: According to an earlier analysis of a few hundred of the donors, some 170 million T cells yielded 117 million unique TCR beta sequences and 276 Gb of sequence data. Because of strong linkage in the cohort, four to six DR-DQ haplotypes were treated as single units for association and clustering. The study aimed to test whether signatures of past pathogen exposure could be identified by cataloging public T cell receptors. Both class I and class II loci were covered by HLA typing, at four-digit resolution. Among approximately 370 genotyped donors of the cohort, an average of approximately 220,000 unique TCR beta nucleotide sequences was sequenced per donor, of which about 18% were non-productive. Besides the first cohort of roughly 640 subjects, a separate validation cohort made up of some 110 different subjects was used. Of the roughly 400 genotyped donors, about 80% fell in the genetic ancestry cluster associated with self-reported Caucasian donors. Around 320 gigabases of sequencing data and tens of millions of unique TCR sequences were included in an early release covering 550 to 650 HLA-typed donors. To predict cytomegalovirus infection status, the study brought together high-throughput TCR immunosequencing, statistical association of individual TCRs with disease status, and machine learning. A later analysis re-analyzed previously published TCR beta repertoires from several hundred donors and added high-resolution HLA genotyping to study TCR occurrence patterns. Donor age, sex, ethnicity and CMV serostatus were compiled alongside the repertoire data. The T cell repertoires of 666 subjects were profiled by immunosequencing and related to cytomegalovirus serostatus. Rather than drawing on any new phenotypic data, the later analysis identified candidate immune exposures from TCR beta sequences and the way those sequences occurred across donors. Every repertoire in the discovery cohort had been generated on one and the same sequencing platform. In an earlier analysis of roughly 580 of the donors, high-throughput TCR beta sequencing was used to judge whether each TCR beta V gene segment behaved as functional or pseudogenic. Typing coverage differed by locus: A, B, C, DRB1 and DQB1 were typed in roughly 620-630 donors, DQA1 in 500 to 550, DPA1 in 600 to 610, and DPB1 in just under 490. Genome-wide SNP genotypes for about three fifths of the 666 donors were used in a later genetic analysis, which treated that subset as a discovery cohort. Paper-wide results and their limitations: According to a later analysis, TCR association rates differed among HLA loci, with DRB1 alleles showing the most associated TCRs and HLA-C alleles showing the fewest. For the cohort, immune exposure information was limited to CMV serostatus. Most CMV-associated TCR beta chains appeared to be HLA-restricted in a later analysis, and the HLA associations seemed to be driven largely by CMV exposure. In a later analysis, HLA-associated TCR beta chains were found to be more clonally expanded and to have lower generation probabilities than equally common non-associated chains. Cytomegalovirus status was reported to be diagnosed by the classifier with high specificity and sensitivity in both the original and validation cohorts. In vitro tests confirmed that a few of the cytomegalovirus-associated TCR beta chains recognize cytomegalovirus antigens. In the study, 150 to 200 TCR beta chains were listed as associated with cytomegalovirus. Over 15 rarely observed V segments, including chromosome 9 orphons, were excluded from the earlier analysis of about 600 of the donors because counts were too low. In an earlier analysis of 500 to 650 of the donors, most TCR beta V segments appeared in productive rearrangements about 90% or about 30% of the time, broadly matching IMGT annotations. When HLA alleles, especially DR and DQ, strongly co-occurred, attributing TCR associations to individual alleles was difficult. Most TCR sequences were seen in very few donors, while some public TCRs were found in many individuals. The authors suggested that the approach could potentially be extended to other disease states and immunological phenotypes. In a later genetic analysis, fewer N-insertions in productive TCRs were reported among donors in an Asian-associated ancestry cluster than the roughly 710-donor mean. The cohort was sequenced for TCR beta chains only, and without alpha or paired-chain data the features that could be detected were limited. Linkage disequilibrium might explain the correlated functional status among segregating V segments, but an unknown experimental factor could not be ruled out. Roughly uniform sequencing depth across donors was assumed in presence/absence analyses, although this assumption may not hold. A cluster of highly shared sequence variants was judged likely to be a technical artifact of the sequencing pipeline. An association between a missense DCLRE1C variant and V-gene and J-gene trimming of TCR beta chains was found in a later genetic analysis and replicated in an independent cohort. Several of the top co-occurrence clusters appeared to be linked to parvovirus B19, influenza, CMV and Epstein-Barr virus, according to a later analysis. A further reported finding was that TCR beta sequences accurately predicted the HLA-A and HLA-B alleles for most subjects in the first cohort. Some IMGT-functional V segments, including TRBV6-2 and TRBV6-3, could not be told apart with the 87-base-pair reads, so those segments were excluded. Because HLA typing was unavailable for some donors at each locus, only the typed subset was used in association tests. In a later analysis, 15,000 to 20,000 TCR beta sequences were associated with specific HLA alleles at a false discovery rate of 0.05.

The cohort comprised more than 550 healthy bone marrow donors. Cohort members were all nominally healthy when sampled, although unrecorded immune exposures were likely present. The donor was CMV seronegative and belonged to the group of 320 or so seronegative cohort members. A peripheral blood sample was collected from each donor, and TCR beta sequencing was performed on peripheral blood mononuclear cells. The Qiagen DNeasy Blood Extraction Kit was used to extract genomic DNA from the blood cell samples. The germline V gene (reference sequence) supplies CDR1 LNHDA and CDR2 SQIVND. V is pared back by 0 bases and J by 4 bases, with 7 bases lying between the germline termini. Reading from cysteine to phenylalanine, the CDR3 counts 14 amino acids. Left in the record is the CDR3 DNA by itself, 42 bases read in frame from the first base. Library prep was done by the immunoSEQ multiplex PCR assay. The multiplex PCR relied on a mix of 60 forward primers for TCR Vbeta segments and 13 reverse primers for TCR Jbeta segments. A multiplex PCR assay on genomic DNA amplified the CDR3 region of rearranged TCR beta genes. Amplified TCR beta libraries were sequenced as 87-base-pair reads on the Illumina HiSeq System. For the original study's pipeline: A later analysis counted some 74 million unique TCR beta chains across the 550 to 700 repertoires, and around 9.9 million of these chains were shared by at least two donors. To remove PCR and sequencing errors, raw reads were error-corrected and collapsed into unique sequences using a nearest-neighbor algorithm that merged closely related sequences. Alignment of CDR3 sequences to IMGT reference sequences was used to assign V, D and J gene segments. For a sequence to be retained, at least a six-nucleotide match to both a V gene segment and a J gene segment was required. Rearrangements were classified as productive when the CDR3 lacked stop codons and remained in frame with V and J, and all other rearrangements were classified as non-productive. Following IMGT convention, CDR3 was defined as the stretch from the second conserved V-encoded cysteine to the conserved J-encoded phenylalanine. In an earlier analysis of more than 550 of the donors, sequences lacking an unambiguous match to a single V gene segment were excluded. In an earlier analysis of a few hundred of the donors, V segments were called functional above 56.7% productive rearrangements and were called segregating when the between-donor standard deviation exceeded 5%. To diagnose cytomegalovirus status from the catalog of TCR beta chain sequences, a statistical classification framework was built. V and J gene assignment, in a later analysis, came from comparing TCR nucleotide sequences with IMGT/GENE-DB human TR gene sequences. The TCRdist pipeline was used in a later analysis to assign CDR3 sequences and most-parsimonious VDJ recombination scenarios. In a later analysis, each TCR beta chain was defined by its CDR3 amino acid sequence together with its V-gene family, and reads lacking a unique V-gene family were excluded. In a later analysis, fewer than 650 highly shared, low-generation-probability nucleotide sequences were removed to address suspected cross-contamination and a sequencing artifact. In a later analysis, a clonal expansion index for each public chain was calculated from normalized within-repertoire ranks of inferred template counts. In a later analysis, generation probabilities were computed with a VDJ recombination model fitted to out-of-frame rearrangements, and the resulting probabilities were checked against IGoR. A later analysis scored TCR-TCR, TCR-HLA and TCR-CMV co-occurrence with hypergeometric tests, applying a repertoire-size bias correction to TCR pairs. To estimate false discovery rates, a later analysis permuted the HLA or CMV assignments 20 times. In a later analysis, co-occurring TCRs were grouped using DBSCAN, with TCRdist sequence similarity added in when clustering inside HLA-allele-positive subsets. Co-occurrence clustering excluded repertoires with fewer than 30,000 or more than 120,000 public chains, plus five with anomalous nucleotide sharing. In its TCRdb copy, this immuneACCESS table keeps in-frame sequences only and misses some clones. Where compared with another copy, unresolved V genes explain less than half of these, and the others have no known cause. That table furnishes V, J and clone size, whereas the DNA furnished D and trimming. This sample lists about 170,000 clones; approximately 75% were detected once. The top ten clonotypes cover roughly 1.6% of the sample.

On this clone itself: Its antigen is not yet known. The sample holds no much larger clone one base away, and base qualities are not on file.

Sequencing input: PBMCs. This TCR was sampled from a girl between 10 and 17 years old in good health and CMV-seronegative. The V and J genes are TRBV19 and TRBJ1-5; the D gene assignment is ambiguous. The CDR3 amino acid sequence is: CASSIERGNQPQHF. The DNA sequence is as follows: TGTGCCAGTAGTATAGAGAGAGGGAATCAGCCCCAGCATTTT.